The 17 T cell receptor beta chains given below trace back to one sample, sequenced in a study of control samples from healthy donors and cancer patients (dated by TCRdb to 2019 to 2021). The library was obtained by the immunoSEQ multiplex PCR assay. The table comes from immuneACCESS by way of TCRdb, which keeps in-frame sequences with V and J called. Part of the clones is missing from these tables; in studies checked, under half for an unresolved V gene and the rest for unknown reasons. The sample table holds 100,000 to 150,000 clones, of which about 94% were seen once. The leading ten clones occupy approximately 4% of the sample. The source material was blood. The source of these receptors is a man aged 30 to 45 in good health.

The V and J genes are TRBV19 and TRBJ2-7, with 7 nucleotides matching TRBD1. Germline loops: CDR1 LNHDA, CDR2 SQIVND (reference sequence). The CDR3 has 15 residues. The J segment lost 2 bases and the V segment lost 5 bases, leaving 9 bases of the junction unmatched. The CDR3 DNA follows: TGTGCCAGTAGTGCTTGGACAGGAGCGGCCTACGAGCAGTACTTC. Amino acids: CASSAWTGAAYEQYF. Full variable domain (outside the CDR3, taken from reference TRBV19 and TRBJ2-7): DGGITQSPKYLFRKEGQNVTLSCEQNLNHDAMYWYRQDPGQGLRLIYYSQIVNDFQKGDIAEGYSVSREKKESFPLTVTSAQKNPTAFYLCASSAWTGAAYEQYFGPGTRLTVT.

V is TRBV18 and J is TRBJ1-2; TRBD1 matches 8 bases. J lost 5 bases, V lost 4 bases, and 15 bases had no gene match. Looked up from germline, CDR1 is KGHSH and CDR2 is LQKENI. The CDR3 extends over 17 amino acids. CDR3 loop: CASSLTPYDRGAYGYTF. DNA of the CDR3: TGTGCCAGCTCACTCACTCCGTACGACAGGGGTGCATATGGCTACACCTTC.

The chain is built from TRBV4-3 and TRBJ1-3; 11 bases line up with TRBD1. This CDR3 is built from 14 residues. Unmatched junction bases numbered 4, after V lost 4 bases and J lost 8 bases. Looked up from germline, CDR1 is LGHNA and CDR2 is YSLEER. The CDR3 DNA reads TGCGCCAGCAGCCCAGGACAGGGGGCCGACACCATATATTTT. Translating it yields CASSPGQGADTIYF.

This rearrangement joins TRBV13 to TRBJ1-1; no clear D. From germline, CDR1 is PRHDT and CDR2 FYEKMQ (reference sequence). Trimming removed 4 bases from V and 3 bases from J, with 9 bases in between. The CDR3 has 13 residues. CDR3 amino acids: CASSSRLYTEAFF. CDR3 DNA sequence: TGTGCCAGCAGCTCAAGACTGTACACTGAAGCTTTCTTT. Full variable domain (remainder filled in from reference TRBV13 and TRBJ1-1): AAGVIQSPRHLIKEKRETATLKCYPIPRHDTVYWYQQGPGQDPQFLISFYEKMQSDKGSIPDRFSAQQFSDYHSELNMSSLELGDSALYFCASSSRLYTEAFFGQGTRLTVV.

The V call is TRBV11-2, the J call TRBJ1-6; D uncertain. CDR1 is SGHAT and CDR2 is FQNNGV in the germline V gene. The CDR3 extends over 17 amino acids. Deletions cut 0 bases from V and 0 bases from J, with 9 bases between. The CDR3 is CASSLEWGSSYNSPLHF. DNA of the CDR3: TGTGCCAGCAGCTTAGAATGGGGAAGCTCCTATAATTCACCCCTCCACTTT. The complete variable domain, with remaining parts taken from reference TRBV11-2 and TRBJ1-6, reads EAGVAQSPRYKIIEKRQSVAFWCNPISGHATLYWYQQILGQGPKLLIQFQNNGVVDDSQLPKDRFSAERLKGVDSTLKIQPAKLEDSAVYLCASSLEWGSSYNSPLHFGNGTRLTVT.

Only one count was recorded for this clone. The V gene is TRBV7-9, the J gene TRBJ1-2, with 9 nucleotides matching TRBD1. Germline CDR1 SEHNR, CDR2 FQNEAQ (reference sequence). V lost 0 bases, J lost 4 bases, and 3 bases stayed unmatched. The CDR3 consists of 15 residues. The DNA of the CDR3 is TGTGCCAGCAGCTTAGCGGGACAGGGTGGCTATGGCTACACCTTC. As protein: CASSLAGQGGYGYTF.

J is TRBJ1-1 and V is TRBV5-1; 7 nucleotides line up with TRBD1. The CDR3 consists of 14 residues. Germline values: CDR1 SGHRS, CDR2 YFSETQ. With V trimmed by 4 bases and J by 4 bases, 7 bases remained unmatched. CDR3 sequence reads: CASSPTGLGTEAFF. In DNA, the CDR3 is TGCGCCAGCAGCCCGACAGGGTTAGGCACTGAAGCTTTCTTT.

The rearrangement links TRBV7-2 to TRBJ2-7, with 10 bases aligning to TRBD1. V shed 1 base, J shed 1 base, and the junction held 4 bases outside the gene matches. Germline CDR1 reads SGHTA; CDR2 reads FQGNSA. The CDR3 is 16 residues long. The CDR3 DNA reads as TGTGCCAGCAGCTTAGAGTGGGGACAGGGGTCCTACGAGCAGTACTTC. This sequence encodes CASSLEWGQGSYEQYF. Looking up the rest from reference TRBV7-2 and TRBJ2-7 gives the full variable domain: GAGVSQSPSNKVTEKGKDVELRCDPISGHTALYWYRQSLGQGLEFLIYFQGNSAPDKSGLPSDRFSAERTGGSVSTLTIQRTQQEDSAVYLCASSLEWGQGSYEQYFGPGTRLTVT.

The rearrangement joins TRBV9 to TRBJ1-1; a weak D match, TRBD1 (5 bases). The CDR3 runs to 13 residues. V gave up 3 bases and J gave up 3 bases, with 9 bases separating them. CDR1 and CDR2 (germline): SGDLS, YYNGEE. The CDR3 DNA is TGTGCCAGCAGCGAGGGGCTGTACACTGAAGCTTTCTTT. Its protein is CASSEGLYTEAFF.

V usage is TRBV9 and J usage is TRBJ1-2, with 8 bases lining up with TRBD1. Germline CDR1 is SGDLS and CDR2 is YYNGEE. J gave up 4 bases and V 3 bases, and 2 bases lay outside the gene matches. The CDR3 has 13 amino acids. The CDR3 sequence: CASSAGTGYGYTF. In DNA form, the CDR3 reads TGTGCCAGCAGCGCAGGGACAGGCTATGGCTACACCTTC.

This rearrangement joins TRBV2 to TRBJ2-5; tentative D call: TRBD2 (7 bases). The germline gives CDR1 SNHLY, CDR2 FYNNEI. The CDR3 contains 15 residues. Trimming left V 1 base short and J 1 base short, with 10 bases between. This CDR3 is CASSEVAGAQETQYF. In nucleotides, the CDR3 is TGTGCCAGCAGTGAAGTGGCGGGGGCCCAAGAGACCCAGTACTTC.

This clone was seen once. This chain joins TRBV6-4 and TRBJ1-2, with unresolved D. This CDR3 is built from 14 residues. Trimming shortened V by 0 bases and J by 1 base, and 6 bases separated the two germline ends. The germline gives CDR1 MRHNA, CDR2 SNTAGT. CDR3 residues: CASSDSASNYGYTF. The CDR3 coding sequence is TGTGCCAGCAGTGACTCAGCGAGTAACTATGGCTACACCTTC.

The chain joins TRBV6-2 or TRBV6-3 to TRBJ2-5, with unresolved D. The CDR3 sequence is 15 residues long. V lost 5 bases and J 2 bases, leaving 15 bases between the germline ends. Germline CDR1 and CDR2: MNHEY and SVGEGT. CDR3 loop: CASSNLGRIQETQYF. The CDR3 DNA reads TGTGCCAGCAGTAACTTAGGACGGATACAAGAGACCCAGTACTTC.

By proportion, this clone is medium-sized. The chain uses TRBV6-2 or TRBV6-3 and TRBJ1-5; 7 bases match TRBD1. This CDR3 region has 15 residues. Germline V gene sequence: CDR1 MNHEY, CDR2 SVGEGT. V lost 4 bases, J lost 2 bases, and 5 bases stayed unmatched. For the CDR3, the DNA is TGTGCCAGCAGTTTTACAGGGGAGGGCAATCAGCCCCAGCATTTT. Translating gives CASSFTGEGNQPQHF.

This chain links TRBV10-3 with TRBJ2-5, with 8 positions matching TRBD2. V lost 6 bases to trimming and J lost 7 bases; unmatched junction nucleotides: 13. Germline V CDR1 and CDR2: ENHRY, SYGVKD. The length of the CDR3 is 15 residues. The CDR3 is CAIREPGTAGGTQYF. The CDR3 coding sequence is TGTGCCATCAGGGAACCCGGGACTGCGGGGGGGACCCAGTACTTC.

The genes are TRBV24-1 and TRBJ2-2; perhaps TRBD1 as D (5 bases). This CDR3 contains 14 residues. The germline V and J ends were trimmed by 7 bases and 0 bases, with 8 bases remaining between them. The germline V gene has CDR1 KGHDR and CDR2 SFDVKD. The CDR3 bases are TGTGCCACCAGCACAGGAGCGAACACCGGGGAGCTGTTTTTT. Its protein product is CATSTGANTGELFF.

The chain combines TRBV4-3 with TRBJ2-3, with D possibly being TRBD1 or TRBD2 (6 bases each). CDR3 length equals 19 residues. Germline CDR1 reads LGHNA; CDR2 reads YSLEER. V lost 0 bases, J lost 3 bases, and 22 bases lay in between. Here the CDR3 DNA reads TGCGCCAGCAGCCAAGATCTCGGAATACAGGGACTCCCTACAGATACGCAGTATTTT. Its translation: CASSQDLGIQGLPTDTQYF.